These 12 T cell receptor beta chains originate from one sample sequenced in a study of T cells in Graves' hyperthyroidism and ophthalmopathy (dated by TCRdb to the late 2010s). The library was generated by multiplex PCR. Sequencing instrument: Illumina HiSeq 2000. TCR beta CDR3 regions were amplified from RNA transcripts. The first round of RT-PCR for the TCR CDR3 was performed with the HTBI primer set and the Qiagen OneStep RT-PCR kit. In TCRdb, the public reads were trimmed at Q25 with fastp and aligned with MiXCR, with productive beta chains retained. Rows are unified per CDR3 protein, each entry keeping the most common DNA and genes. The sample table shows some 760,000 distinct CDR3 sequences, and 14% are seen once. The top ten constitute roughly a tenth of the sample. Sequences were obtained from blood. These receptors were collected from a woman under 30 with Graves' hyperthyroidism.

V and J are TRBV7-8 and TRBJ2-5, with TRBD2 as a possible D gene (5 bases). Germline CDR1 SGHVS, CDR2 FQNEAQ. Trimming cost V 2 bases and J 1 base, with 14 bases left between them. CDR3 length: 16 amino acids. In nucleotides, the CDR3 is TGTGCCAGCAGCTTAATAGAGCGGCGCCCCCAAGAGACCCAGTACTTC. Amino acid sequence: CASSLIERRPQETQYF.

A few counts support this clonotype. The chain couples TRBV3-1 to TRBJ2-2; D perhaps matches TRBD1 (6 bases). There are 15 residues in the CDR3. The V end was cut by 1 base, the J end by 7 bases, with 13 bases between. In germline, CDR1 is LGHDT, CDR2 YNNKEL (reference sequence). DNA for the CDR3: TGTGCCAGCAGCCAAGCTGACAGGTCCTACGGGGAGCTGTTTTTT. Encoded protein: CASSQADRSYGELFF. Complete variable domain (other parts from reference TRBV3-1 and TRBJ2-2): DTAVSQTPKYLVTQMGNDKSIKCEQNLGHDTMYWYKQDSKKFLKIMFSYNNKELIINETVPNRFSPKSPDKAHLNLHINSLELGDSAVYFCASSQADRSYGELFFGEGSRLTVL.

The CDR3 region is CASSLVAPGVGGEQYF. The CDR3, as DNA: TGTGCCAGCAGTTTAGTAGCGCCTGGGGTCGGGGGCGAGCAGTACTTC. V gene TRBV12-3 or TRBV12-4 combines with J gene TRBJ2-7; D may be TRBD2 (6 bases). The CDR3 is 16 residues long. V was cut by 1 base and J by 6 bases, with 19 bases left in between.

This clonotype was detected ten times or more. The chain combines TRBV28 with TRBJ2-7; no definite D call. The CDR3 sequence is 14 residues long. Germline assignment: CDR1 MDHEN and CDR2 SYDVKM. Trimming took off 10 bases at V and 5 bases at J, with 21 bases between the two ends. The CDR3 loop reads CATKDWSKTHEQYF. DNA of the CDR3: TGTGCCACCAAAGACTGGAGCAAGACCCACGAGCAGTACTTC.

This clonotype appeared many times. This sequence joins TRBV25-1 and TRBJ2-3; a possible D gene is TRBD2 (5 bases). The germline V gene encodes CDR1 MGHDK and CDR2 SYGVNS. This CDR3 spans 17 amino acids. Trimming left V 2 bases short and J 0 bases short, with 15 bases between. The CDR3 coding sequence is TGTGCCAGCAGTGAACCCAATCCGGGGTCTAGCACAGATACGCAGTATTTT. It translates to CASSEPNPGSSTDTQYF.

This clonotype was detected ten times or more. This chain joins TRBV7-9 and TRBJ1-2; a weak D match, TRBD1 (6 bases). V gave up 5 bases and J gave up 0 bases, with 19 bases separating them. The germline V gene encodes CDR1 SEHNR and CDR2 FQNEAQ (reference sequence). The CDR3 sequence is 17 residues long. The CDR3 region has the DNA TGTGCCAGCAGCCCGAGAAGTCGGACAGCAACTAACTATGGCTACACCTTC. This sequence encodes CASSPRSRTATNYGYTF.

The chain employs TRBV5-1 and TRBJ1-1; 9 nucleotides agree with TRBD1. V lost 4 bases and J lost 0; bases outside the gene matches: 7. Germline CDR1 SGHRS, CDR2 YFSETQ. The CDR3 has 16 residues. The CDR3 DNA is TGCGCCAGCAGCCCGGGACAGGGCCTCATGAACACTGAAGCTTTCTTT. Translated, it gives CASSPGQGLMNTEAFF.

V is TRBV7-9 and J is TRBJ2-7; TRBD2 aligns across 7 bases. The J call may be faulty, since TRBJ2-1 better matches the DNA end. Per the germline V gene, CDR1 is SEHNR and CDR2 is FQNEAQ (reference sequence). CDR3 size: 15 residues. CDR3 protein: CASSPTAGLSYEQFF. The CDR3 DNA reads as TGTGCCAGCAGCCCGACAGCGGGATTGTCCTACGAGCAGTTCTTC.

A few counts support this clonotype. The chain has TRBV13 and TRBJ2-2; possible D gene TRBD2, 6 bases. The germline gives CDR1 PRHDT, CDR2 FYEKMQ (reference sequence). The V end was cut by 4 bases, the J end by 6 bases, with 18 bases between. The CDR3 covers 16 residues. CDR3 sequence reads: CASSSGGEVSAGELFF. DNA for the CDR3: TGTGCCAGCAGCTCCGGAGGGGAGGTGTCGGCCGGGGAGCTGTTTTTT.

V is TRBV7-2 and J is TRBJ1-2; D unresolved. Germline V CDR1 and CDR2: SGHTA, FQGNSA. The V and J ends lost 4 bases and 5 bases respectively, with 14 bases between them. The CDR3 is made up of 14 amino acids. As DNA, the CDR3 is TGTGCCAGCAGCTCAACCCCCGGGGAGTATGGCTACACCTTC. It translates to CASSSTPGEYGYTF.

This clonotype was seen ten or more times. The chain uses TRBV5-1 and TRBJ2-7; tentatively, D is TRBD1 (5 bases). The length of the CDR3 is 13 residues. Germline V gene data show CDR1 as SGHRS and CDR2 as YFSETQ. V was pared by 5 bases and J by 0 bases, with 9 bases between. This CDR3 is CASRPDSSYEQYF. CDR3 DNA sequence: TGCGCCAGCAGGCCAGACAGCTCCTACGAGCAGTACTTC.

This clonotype was seen more than once but under ten times. The V and J genes are TRBV20-1 and TRBJ2-3; TRBD2 matches 7 bases. The V and J ends lost 0 bases and 6 bases, in that order; junction bases with no gene match: 12. The germline V gene has CDR1 DFQATT and CDR2 SNEGSKA (reference sequence). The CDR3 has 16 amino acids. The CDR3 bases are TGCAGTGCTAGAGATGGCCTAGCGGAGTACGTGGATACGCAGTATTTT. It yields the protein CSARDGLAEYVDTQYF.